These T cell receptor beta chains were read from a single sample in a study of blood T cells in healthy people across ages. TCRdb re-derived calls from the 5' RACE reads in MiXCR, one entry per CDR3 protein. This sample has about 570,000 distinct CDR3 sequences, with about 25% found just once. The sample consisted of blood. The receptor set was obtained from a woman in her 70s in good health. Both conserved end residues are part of each CDR3. The D gene is left open where the match is weak. Where a row states a size, it is once, few, many or the class of an expanded clone; other rows omit it.

D gene,V gene,J gene,clone size,CDR3 protein,CDR3 DNA
TRBD1,TRBV7-9,TRBJ2-7,NA,CASGQGNSYEQYF,TGTGCCAGCGGACAGGGGAACTCCTACGAGCAGTACTTC
NA,TRBV18,TRBJ2-5,few,CASSHALSSNTYERYF,TGTGCCAGCTCACATGCCTTGAGCTCCAACACCTACGAGCGGTACTTC
TRBD1,TRBV12-3/TRBV12-4,TRBJ1-4,once,CASSLLRGQGVF,TGTGCCAGCAGCTTACTGCGAGGACAGGGGGTTTTT
NA,TRBV6-6,TRBJ2-7,few,CASSPLHTYEQYF,TGTGCCAGCAGTCCCTTACACACCTACGAGCAGTACTTC
NA,TRBV4-1,TRBJ2-5,few,CASSQVPPLGKTQYF,TGCGCCAGCAGCCAAGTTCCCCCCCTTGGGAAGACCCAGTACTTC
NA,TRBV10-3,TRBJ2-1,few,CAISVLLRNNEQFF,TGTGCCATCAGTGTTTTACTCCGAAACAATGAGCAGTTCTTC
NA,TRBV19,TRBJ1-2,few,CASSGDQIASYGYTF,TGTGCCAGTAGTGGCGACCAGATAGCAAGTTATGGCTACACCTTC
NA,TRBV7-8,TRBJ2-1,NA,CASSLATNYNEQFF,TGTGCCAGCAGCTTAGCTACTAATTACAATGAGCAGTTCTTC
NA,TRBV20-1,TRBJ2-7,NA,CSALAVQTYEQYF,TGCAGTGCTTTAGCGGTACAAACCTACGAGCAGTACTTC
TRBD1,TRBV27,TRBJ2-7,NA,CASSLGGTGAYEQYF,TGTGCCAGCAGTTTAGGGGGGACAGGGGCATACGAGCAGTACTTC
NA,TRBV7-2,TRBJ2-5,few,CASSSRGLVETQYF,TGTGCCAGCAGCTCCCGAGGGTTGGTGGAGACCCAGTACTTC
NA,TRBV20-1,TRBJ1-1,NA,CSAYPQGVF,TGCAGTGCGTACCCACAGGGAGTCTTT
NA,TRBV18,TRBJ2-6,NA,CASSSTAGPSSGANVLTF,TGTGCCAGCTCATCAACCGCAGGCCCGAGCTCTGGGGCCAACGTCCTGACTTTC
NA,TRBV24-1,TRBJ2-7,few,CATSPLGGNEQYF,TGTGCCACCAGCCCCTTAGGGGGGAACGAGCAGTACTTC
TRBD1,TRBV5-1,TRBJ1-4,NA,CASSLELGQGYEKLFF,TGCGCCAGCAGCTTGGAGTTGGGACAGGGTTATGAAAAACTGTTTTTT
NA,TRBV5-5,TRBJ2-1,NA,CASSPLTSRVGGEQFF,TGTGCCAGCAGCCCCCTGACTAGTCGGGTTGGCGGTGAGCAGTTCTTC
NA,TRBV7-2,TRBJ1-4,NA,CASSIPSSYREKLFF,TGTGCCAGCAGCATACCGTCATCCTATCGAGAAAAACTGTTTTTT
NA,TRBV5-1,TRBJ1-4,NA,CASAVQGRSSPTNEKLFF,TGCGCCAGCGCCGTCCAGGGACGGTCTTCGCCAACTAATGAAAAACTGTTTTTT
TRBD1,TRBV4-1,TRBJ1-6,NA,CASSQPSGTGGRNNSPLHF,TGCGCCAGCAGCCAACCCTCCGGGACAGGGGGCCGAAATAATTCACCCCTCCACTTT
TRBD1,TRBV20-1,TRBJ2-5,NA,CSAIYPPPWTGQETQYF,TGCAGTGCTATTTATCCCCCACCATGGACAGGCCAAGAGACCCAGTACTTC
NA,TRBV7-2,TRBJ1-4,few,CASSRAGFEKLFF,TGTGCCAGCAGTCGGGCGGGGTTTGAAAAACTGTTTTTT
NA,TRBV5-1,TRBJ2-1,NA,CASSLVQTTYNEQFF,TGCGCCAGCAGCTTGGTCCAGACAACCTACAATGAGCAGTTCTTC
TRBD2,TRBV4-3,TRBJ2-3,NA,CASSHASAGGTDTQYF,TGCGCCAGCAGCCACGCCTCAGCGGGGGGCACAGATACGCAGTATTTT
TRBD2,TRBV4-2,TRBJ2-5,NA,CASSQTPTTTTSEKTQYF,TGTGCCAGCAGCCAAACCCCGACAACAACGACTAGCGAAAAGACCCAGTACTTC
NA,TRBV5-5,TRBJ1-4,NA,CASSLGSGSEKLFF,TGTGCCAGCAGCTTGGGATCAGGTTCTGAAAAACTGTTTTTT
NA,TRBV15,TRBJ2-1,NA,CATSRDSNEQFF,TGTGCCACCAGCAGAGACTCTAACGAGCAGTTCTTC
TRBD1,TRBV7-2,TRBJ1-2,once,CASSFGQGSIYGYTF,TGTGCCAGCAGCTTTGGACAGGGGAGCATCTATGGCTACACCTTC
TRBD1,TRBV20-1,TRBJ2-7,once,CSAIPGTGSEQYF,TGCAGTGCTATTCCCGGGACAGGGAGCGAGCAGTACTTC
NA,TRBV4-3,TRBJ2-5,NA,CASSQDFSDYQETQYF,TGCGCCAGCAGCCAAGATTTTTCAGACTACCAAGAGACCCAGTACTTC
NA,TRBV6-5,TRBJ1-2,NA,CASRSGEAYGYTF,TGTGCCAGCAGGTCAGGGGAGGCCTATGGCTACACCTTC
NA,TRBV9,TRBJ1-1,few,CASSVDTGDTEAFF,TGTGCCAGCAGCGTAGACACCGGGGACACTGAAGCTTTCTTT
NA,TRBV7-2,TRBJ2-5,few,CASSFSSRGETQYF,TGTGCCAGCAGCTTTTCCTCCAGGGGAGAGACCCAGTACTTC
NA,TRBV2,TRBJ2-5,NA,CASVRGRQETQYF,TGTGCCAGCGTCCGGGGGCGACAAGAGACCCAGTACTTC
NA,TRBV5-1,TRBJ2-1,NA,CASSLPMSSSYNEQFF,TGCGCCAGCAGCTTACCTATGAGTAGCTCCTACAATGAGCAGTTCTTC
NA,TRBV10-3,TRBJ2-5,NA,CAISDKTGYQETQYF,TGTGCCATCAGTGATAAAACAGGTTACCAAGAGACCCAGTACTTC
NA,TRBV2,TRBJ2-3,NA,CASSERGVRTDTQYF,TGTGCCAGCAGTGAACGCGGGGTGCGAACAGATACGCAGTATTTT